Each of the 24 T cell receptor beta chains below was sequenced from the same sample in a study of cytomegalovirus exposure and HLA in healthy donors. The method was immunoSEQ multiplex PCR; TCRdb's version includes in-frame clones alone and lacks a portion of them. The repertoire holds roughly 250,000 clones, with 87% as singletons. The sequenced sample consisted of PBMCs. These receptors were obtained from a man between 18 and 35 years old in good health and CMV-seronegative.

The V call is TRBV19, the J call TRBJ1-2, with D perhaps matching TRBD1 (5 bases). V gave up 3 bases and J gave up 3 bases, with 11 bases separating them. Germline assignment: CDR1 LNHDA and CDR2 SQIVND (reference sequence). The CDR3 loop spans 14 amino acids. The CDR3 region has the DNA TGTGCCAGTAGTATCGGGCAGGGATACTATGGCTACACCTTC. It specifies CASSIGQGYYGYTF.

The chain joins TRBV30 to TRBJ2-3; unclear D gene. Germline CDR1 GTSNPN, CDR2 SVGIG (reference sequence). Trimming left V 4 bases short and J 5 bases short, with 7 bases between. This CDR3 is built from 11 residues. Here the CDR3 DNA reads TGTGCCTGGACTCCGTTAGATACGCAGTATTTT. Residues: CAWTPLDTQYF.

The chain is built from TRBV5-1 and TRBJ2-3, with 10 bases matching TRBD1. The length of the CDR3 is 15 residues. Trimming at V came to 4 bases and at J to 3 bases, leaving 5 bases not matched to a gene. CDR1 is SGHRS and CDR2 is YFSETQ in the germline V gene. The CDR3 protein is CASSPDRGRTDTQYF. In nucleotides, the CDR3 is TGCGCCAGCAGCCCTGACAGGGGGCGAACAGATACGCAGTATTTT.

This chain joins TRBV15 and TRBJ1-6; D gene unclear. This CDR3 comprises 16 residues. V lost 1 base and J 9 bases, leaving 16 bases between the germline ends. From germline, CDR1 is LNHNV and CDR2 YYDKDF (reference sequence). This chain's CDR3 is CATSRGAGVKLSPLHF. The CDR3 nucleotides are TGTGCCACCAGCAGAGGGGCCGGGGTGAAGCTTTCACCCCTCCACTTT.

CDR3 sequence: CAWSVGGSYNEQFF. The CDR3 bases are TGTGCCTGGAGTGTAGGGGGTTCCTACAATGAGCAGTTCTTC. The chain employs TRBV30 and TRBJ2-1; D possibly corresponds to TRBD1 (6 bases). V lost 0 bases and J lost 1, with 7 bases in between. Germline-derived CDR1 and CDR2 are GTSNPN and SVGIG (reference sequence). The CDR3 is 14 amino acids.

This rearrangement joins TRBV19 to TRBJ1-5, with D perhaps matching TRBD1 (6 bases). The CDR3 consists of 14 residues. Germline V lookup: CDR1 LNHDA, CDR2 SQIVND (reference sequence). The ends were cut back, 9 bases at V and 3 bases at J, with 15 bases in the middle. The CDR3 region is CASDRQEINQPQHF. In DNA, the CDR3 is TGTGCCAGCGATAGACAGGAGATCAATCAGCCCCAGCATTTT.

This clone has only a few counts. The CDR3 here is CASSQVLVNEQFF. CDR3 coding DNA: TGCGCCAGCAGCCAAGTTTTAGTTAATGAGCAGTTCTTC. This chain joins TRBV4-1 and TRBJ2-1, with no clear D. The CDR3 runs to 13 residues. Germline CDR1 is MGHRA and CDR2 is YSYEKL. Trimming pared 1 base from V and 7 bases from J, leaving 8 bases between.

This chain connects TRBV28 to TRBJ2-1; D remains unclear. The CDR3 spans 12 residues. Trimming shortened V by 1 base and J by 10 bases, and 8 bases separated the two germline ends. Germline V lookup: CDR1 MDHEN, CDR2 SYDVKM. CDR3: CASSLFSQEQFF. In DNA form, the CDR3 reads TGTGCCAGCAGTTTATTCTCGCAGGAGCAGTTCTTC.

The chain recombines TRBV4-3 with TRBJ1-1; 10 bases line up with TRBD1. The CDR3 covers 14 residues. Germline V CDR1 and CDR2: LGHNA, YSLEER. J gave up 5 bases and V 5 bases, and 5 bases lay outside the gene matches. This CDR3 is CASSYGTGETEAFF. In DNA form, the CDR3 reads TGCGCCAGCAGCTACGGGACAGGGGAAACTGAAGCTTTCTTT.

CDR3 loop: CASSHAGTGSYEQYF. CDR3 DNA: TGCGCCAGCAGCCATGCCGGGACTGGCTCCTACGAGCAGTACTTC. The chain recombines TRBV4-1 with TRBJ2-7; TRBD2 is a possible D gene (6 bases). Germline CDR1 reads MGHRA; CDR2 reads YSYEKL. V lost 3 bases, J lost 0 bases, and 12 bases lay in between. This CDR3 has 15 residues.

This chain uses TRBV7-6 with TRBJ2-7; possibly TRBD2 for D (7 bases). The CDR3 is 13 residues long. V was shortened by 4 bases and J by 7 bases, with 14 bases between the two germline ends. Germline V gene lookup returns CDR1 SGHVS and CDR2 FNYEAQ. As DNA, the CDR3 is TGTGCCAGCAGCTACAAAGGGGGGGAGGAGCAGTACTTC. It encodes CASSYKGGEEQYF.

The V call is TRBV6-5, the J call TRBJ1-2, with TRBD1 matching over 7 bases. Germline trimming cut 6 bases from V and 0 bases from J; bases unmatched to any gene: 4. The CDR3 is made up of 14 amino acids. CDR1 is MNHEY, CDR2 SVGAGI, per germline. For the CDR3, the DNA is TGTGCCAGCAGGACAGGGTTCCCTAACTATGGCTACACCTTC. This encodes CASRTGFPNYGYTF.

The chain employs TRBV6-5 and TRBJ2-7, with D possibly matching TRBD1 (5 bases). Per germline, CDR1 MNHEY and CDR2 SVGAGI. This CDR3 region has 14 residues. Trimming left V 0 bases short and J 5 bases short, with 11 bases between. The CDR3 here is CASSYSRSGNEQYF. The CDR3, as DNA: TGTGCCAGCAGTTACTCTCGATCAGGGAACGAGCAGTACTTC.

CDR3 nucleotide sequence: TGTGCCTGGAGTCCAAACTCCCGGGGACTGCTCACTGAAGCTTTCTTT. Translation: CAWSPNSRGLLTEAFF. The chain has TRBV30 and TRBJ1-1; the D gene is possibly TRBD1 (5 bases). This CDR3 is 16 amino acids long. V was pared by 2 bases and J by 4 bases, with 20 bases between. Germline assignment: CDR1 GTSNPN and CDR2 SVGIG (reference sequence).

The chain joins TRBV29-1 to TRBJ2-7; possibly TRBD1 for D (6 bases). Germline loops: CDR1 SQVTM, CDR2 ANQGSEA. Deletions cut 7 bases from V and 2 bases from J, with 24 bases between. The CDR3 has 16 residues. The CDR3 DNA reads TGCAGCGCCGCCGAACAAACGGACAGCCATCCCTACGAGCAGTACTTC. This encodes CSAAEQTDSHPYEQYF.

The chain combines TRBV7-2 with TRBJ2-7, with D possibly matching TRBD1 (6 bases). This CDR3 has 12 amino acids. Germline V lookup: CDR1 SGHTA, CDR2 FQGNSA. Trimming pared 9 bases from V and 3 bases from J, leaving 12 bases between. CDR3 sequence (DNA): TGTGCCAGTAGAAAACAGGGCTACGAGCAGTACTTC. Protein product: CASRKQGYEQYF.

CDR3 region: CASSLEGGWDGNTIYF. DNA of the CDR3: TGTGCCAGCAGCTTGGAAGGGGGCTGGGATGGAAACACCATATATTTT. This chain connects TRBV5-6 to TRBJ1-3, with TRBD1 matching over 7 bases. The germline gives CDR1 SGHDT, CDR2 YYEEEE. The V segment lost 0 bases and the J segment 3 bases; nucleotides outside the gene matches: 6. The CDR3 runs 16 residues.

The rearrangement joins TRBV19 to TRBJ2-3, with no clear D. V lost 3 bases, J lost 2 bases, and 6 bases lay in between. The germline CDR1 and CDR2 sequences are LNHDA and SQIVND (reference sequence). The CDR3 is made up of 13 amino acids. CDR3 sequence: CASSILDTDTQYF. CDR3 nucleotides: TGTGCCAGTAGTATCCTAGACACAGATACGCAGTATTTT.

The genes are TRBV2 and TRBJ2-1; 13 bases are a match to TRBD2. V dropped 4 bases and J dropped 8; count of bases not matched to a gene: 5. The CDR3 has 15 residues. Looked up from germline, CDR1 is SNHLY and CDR2 is FYNNEI. The CDR3 loop is CASSGGTSGTDEQFF. CDR3 nucleotides: TGTGCCAGCAGTGGTGGGACTAGCGGGACAGATGAGCAGTTCTTC.

A remark on this clone: The junction departs from germline at one end; a sequencing error may be responsible. The gene calls are TRBV7-2 and TRBJ2-1, with 8 bases fitting TRBD1. The CDR3 totals 14 residues. CDR1 and CDR2 from the germline V gene are SGHTA and FQGNSA. CDR3 residues: CASSLGQGIDEQFF. The DNA of the CDR3 is TGTGCCAGCAGTTTAGGACAGGGAATCGATGAGCAGTTCTTC.

The rearrangement joins TRBV15 to TRBJ1-1, with D hard to call. CDR3 length equals 14 residues. Trimming removed 5 bases from V and 0 bases from J, with 10 bases in between. The germline gives CDR1 LNHNV, CDR2 YYDKDF (reference sequence). This CDR3 reads CATSGPVMNTEAFF. Written as DNA, the CDR3 is TGTGCCACCAGCGGGCCAGTTATGAACACTGAAGCTTTCTTT.

V usage is TRBV9 and J usage is TRBJ2-2, with D tentatively TRBD1 (5 bases). This CDR3 region has 16 residues. Trimming removed 0 bases at V and 1 base at J, with 10 bases between. Germline values: CDR1 SGDLS, CDR2 YYNGEE. The CDR3 bases are TGTGCCAGCAGCGTAGCTGGGGCAAGGAACACCGGGGAGCTGTTTTTT. It is translated as CASSVAGARNTGELFF. The entire variable domain, with the rest obtained from reference TRBV9 and TRBJ2-2, is as follows: DSGVTQTPKHLITATGQRVTLRCSPRSGDLSVYWYQQSLDQGLQFLIQYYNGEERAKGNILERFSAQQFPDLHSELNLSSLELGDSALYFCASSVAGARNTGELFFGEGSRLTVL.

V is TRBV5-1 and J is TRBJ2-1; D perhaps matches TRBD1 (6 bases). The CDR3 is 14 residues long. Germline-derived CDR1 and CDR2 are SGHRS and YFSETQ. Trimming removed 2 bases from V and 8 bases from J, with 14 bases in between. CDR3 loop: CASSLGGVIDEQFF. CDR3 bases: TGCGCCAGCAGCTTAGGGGGAGTGATTGATGAGCAGTTCTTC.

This chain links TRBV27 with TRBJ2-2; D unresolved. The CDR3 covers 15 residues. Deletions cut 3 bases from V and 4 bases from J, with 12 bases between. Germline CDR1 and CDR2: MNHEY and SMNVEV (reference sequence). CDR3 nucleotides: TGTGCCAGCAGTTTGAGCCCAAGTGGCACCGGGGAGCTGTTTTTT. Protein product: CASSLSPSGTGELFF.